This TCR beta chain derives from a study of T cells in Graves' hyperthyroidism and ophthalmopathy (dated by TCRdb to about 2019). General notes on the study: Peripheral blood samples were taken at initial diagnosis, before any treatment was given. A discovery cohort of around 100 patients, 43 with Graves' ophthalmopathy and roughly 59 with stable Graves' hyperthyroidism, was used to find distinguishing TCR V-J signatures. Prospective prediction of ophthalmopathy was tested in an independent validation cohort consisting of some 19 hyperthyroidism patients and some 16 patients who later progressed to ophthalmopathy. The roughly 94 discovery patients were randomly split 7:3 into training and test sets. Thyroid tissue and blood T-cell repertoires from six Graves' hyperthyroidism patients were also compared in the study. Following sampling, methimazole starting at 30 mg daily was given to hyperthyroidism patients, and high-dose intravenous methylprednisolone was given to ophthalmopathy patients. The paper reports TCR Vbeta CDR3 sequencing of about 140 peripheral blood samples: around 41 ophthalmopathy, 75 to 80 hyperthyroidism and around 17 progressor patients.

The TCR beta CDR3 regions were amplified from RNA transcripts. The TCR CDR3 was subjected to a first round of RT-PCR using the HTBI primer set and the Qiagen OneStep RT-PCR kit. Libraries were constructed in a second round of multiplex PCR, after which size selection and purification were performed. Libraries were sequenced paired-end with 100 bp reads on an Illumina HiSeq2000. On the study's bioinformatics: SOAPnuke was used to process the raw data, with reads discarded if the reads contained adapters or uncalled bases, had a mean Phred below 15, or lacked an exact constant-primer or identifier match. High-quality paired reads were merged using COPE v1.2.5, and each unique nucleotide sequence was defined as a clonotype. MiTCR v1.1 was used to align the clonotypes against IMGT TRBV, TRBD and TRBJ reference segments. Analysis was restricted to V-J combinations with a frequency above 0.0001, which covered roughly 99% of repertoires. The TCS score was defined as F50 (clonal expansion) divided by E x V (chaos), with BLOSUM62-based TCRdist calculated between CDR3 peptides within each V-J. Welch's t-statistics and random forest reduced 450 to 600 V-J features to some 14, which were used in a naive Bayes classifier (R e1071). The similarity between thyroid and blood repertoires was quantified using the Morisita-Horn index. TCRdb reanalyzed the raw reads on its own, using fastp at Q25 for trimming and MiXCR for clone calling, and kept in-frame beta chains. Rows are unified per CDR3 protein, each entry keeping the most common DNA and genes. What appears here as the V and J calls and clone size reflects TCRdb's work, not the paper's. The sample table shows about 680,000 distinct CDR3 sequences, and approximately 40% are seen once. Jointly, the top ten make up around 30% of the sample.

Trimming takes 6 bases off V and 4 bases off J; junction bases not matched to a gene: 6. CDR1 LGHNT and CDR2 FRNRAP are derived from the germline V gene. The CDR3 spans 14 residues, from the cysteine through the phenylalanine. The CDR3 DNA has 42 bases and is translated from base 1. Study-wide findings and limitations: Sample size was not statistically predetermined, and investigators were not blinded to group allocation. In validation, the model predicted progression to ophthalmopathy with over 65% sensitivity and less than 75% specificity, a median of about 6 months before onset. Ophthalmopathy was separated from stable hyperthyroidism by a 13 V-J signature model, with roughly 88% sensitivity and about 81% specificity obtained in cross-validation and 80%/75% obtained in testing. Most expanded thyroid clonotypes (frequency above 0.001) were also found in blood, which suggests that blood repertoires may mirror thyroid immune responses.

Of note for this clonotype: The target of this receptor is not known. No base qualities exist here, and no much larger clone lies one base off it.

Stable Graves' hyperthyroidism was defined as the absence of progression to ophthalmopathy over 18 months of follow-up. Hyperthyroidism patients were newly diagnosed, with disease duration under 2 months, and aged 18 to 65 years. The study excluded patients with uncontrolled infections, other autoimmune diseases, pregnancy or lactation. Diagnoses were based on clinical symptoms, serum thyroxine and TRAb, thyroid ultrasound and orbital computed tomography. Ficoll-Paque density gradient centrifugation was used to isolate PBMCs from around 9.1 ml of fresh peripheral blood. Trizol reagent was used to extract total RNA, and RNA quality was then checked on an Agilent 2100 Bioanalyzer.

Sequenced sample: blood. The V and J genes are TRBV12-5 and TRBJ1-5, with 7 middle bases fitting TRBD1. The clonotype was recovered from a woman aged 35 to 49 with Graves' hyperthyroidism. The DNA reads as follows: TGTGCTAGTGGCCCCGGGACAGATAATCAGCCCCAGCATTTT. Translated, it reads CASGPGTDNQPQHF.